The sequence of this T cell receptor beta chain was determined in a study of CD8 T cells in ankylosing spondylitis (TCRdb year 2017). About the investigation overall: The study profiled T cell receptor beta repertoires in healthy donors and ankylosing spondylitis patients to find disease-linked TCR variants. In total, the full study cohort was made up of 85 to 140 healthy donors and about two dozen ankylosing spondylitis patients. Peripheral blood was sampled, and synovial fluid was additionally collected from ankylosing spondylitis patients.

Notes on this clonotype: Its antigen remains undetermined. Base quality data are lacking; no much larger clone is found one base away.

The sequencing machine was an Illumina HiSeq 2500. Quantitative 5'-RACE with molecular barcodes was the method used to prepare the TCR beta libraries. Under the source paper's analysis protocol: To identify disease-linked TCR variants, a new computational method was used, one built on a probabilistic model of VDJ rearrangement. TCRdb passed the public sequencing reads through fastp at Q25 and MiXCR, retaining productive beta sequences. Each CDR3 protein appears once, grouped with its most common genes and DNA. V and J calls and clone size were set by TCRdb, not the authors. This sample lists 340,000 or so distinct CDR3 sequences; about 15% were detected once. The ten most abundant clones make up less than 1.1% of the sample. Sequences MNHEY (CDR1) and SVGAGI (CDR2) are obtained from the germline V gene. The CDR3 covers 13 residues, taking in both the cysteine and the phenylalanine. Only the CDR3 region is kept as DNA, spanning 39 bases read in frame from base 1. V was cut back by 7 bases and J by 2 bases, leaving a gap of 9 bases between them.

Overall study results and their limits: The disease-linked clones had a CD8+ phenotype and were found at relatively low frequencies in peripheral blood. A TCR beta motif made up of 7 to 9 highly homologous amino acid variants appeared to be characteristic of blood from ankylosing spondylitis patients. The disease-linked clones were reported to be significantly enriched in matched synovial fluid samples from ankylosing spondylitis patients. Some of the motif variants had been reported before in the synovial fluid and blood of reactive arthritis patients, a finding that suggests common disease-initiation mechanisms.

The chain links TRBV6-5 with TRBJ1-5; the D gene is unclear. The material sequenced was blood, either unsorted or a sorted T cell fraction (not recorded which). The origin of this receptor is a male donor with ankylosing spondylitis or in good health (not recorded which). The CDR3 is CASKFQRNQPQHF. The nucleotide sequence is given as TGTGCCAGCAAGTTTCAACGCAATCAGCCCCAGCATTTT.